This record covers a single TCR delta chain. As yet, its antigen is unknown. These data belong to a study of Vδ1+ human thymocytes. Study-level findings and limits: Thymic delta-chain repertoires held roughly 20% Vdelta2 sequences and few Vdelta3, despite high sort purity. Highly polyclonal TRG and TRD repertoires with Gaussian CDR3 length distributions appeared in thymus. Unexpected Vdelta2 sequences could cause misinterpretation of bulk repertoire data.

V was clipped by 4 bases and J by 0 bases, with 33 bases between them. CDR3 length equals 22 residues. Looked up from germline, CDR1 is TSWWSYY and CDR2 is QGS. Extracted RNA was reverse transcribed into cDNA. CDR3 amplicons came from multiplex PCR with pooled V-gene forward and constant-region reverse primers. TCRdb re-called the multiplex PCR reads via CATT. Here the sample spans 50,000 to 60,000 delta-chain clones, roughly 16% being singletons. The source is a girl less than two years old who had congenital heart surgery. The material sequenced was Vdelta1+ gamma-delta thymocytes from the thymus. Subset described: FACS-sorted CD3+ TCRalphabeta- TCRVdelta1+ TCRVdelta2- thymocytes. The chain has TRDV1 and TRDJ1; D is ambiguous. In nucleotides, the CDR3 is TGTGCTCTTGGGGGCTGCTACGACAGGCATATACCCCCCTCCCTGTACACCGATAAACTCATCTTT. Translated: CALGGCYDRHIPPSLYTDKLIF.